Presented here are 27 T cell receptor beta chains from one specimen sequenced in a study of blood T cells in healthy people across ages. Alongside a J-beta primer mix, a sample-barcoded 5' primer served in a second PCR lasting roughly 6 to 12 cycles. TCRdb reanalysed the 5' RACE reads using MiXCR and keeps one entry per CDR3 protein. Of 550,000 to 750,000 distinct CDR3 sequences listed, over 20% are singletons. Material: blood. The receptors stem from a man aged 70 or older in good health.

This clonotype was counted many times. The chain employs TRBV29-1 and TRBJ2-2, with D uncertain. CDR1 and CDR2 (germline): SQVTM, ANQGSEA. Trimming cost V 4 bases and J 2 bases, with 5 bases left between them. This CDR3 region has 12 residues. The CDR3 coding sequence is TGCAGCGTTGTCCCTAACACCGGGGAGCTGTTTTTT. It specifies CSVVPNTGELFF.

This clonotype has just a few counts. J is TRBJ2-5 and V is TRBV4-3; no firm D call. The CDR3 is made up of 17 amino acids. The V gene lost 1 base and the J gene lost 1 base, with 16 bases spanning the gap. Germline lookup yields CDR1 LGHNA and CDR2 YSLEER. In nucleotides, the CDR3 is TGCGCCAGCAGCCAAGGGACGGGTGGGTTAGGCCAAGAGACCCAGTACTTC. This gives the protein CASSQGTGGLGQETQYF.

A few counts support this clonotype. This chain uses TRBV7-8 with TRBJ2-2, with 9 bases that match TRBD1. Germline CDR1 SGHVS, CDR2 FQNEAQ. The CDR3 loop spans 16 amino acids. V was clipped by 5 bases and J by 4 bases; unmatched bases: 8. This CDR3 reads CASSPRDRVSTGELFF. In nucleotides, the CDR3 is TGTGCCAGCAGCCCCCGGGACAGGGTTTCCACCGGGGAGCTGTTTTTT.

A remark on this clonotype: This may be a read error: a much more frequent sequence differs by one nucleotide. The rearrangement uses TRBV2 and TRBJ1-1, with 10 bases identical to TRBD1. The CDR3 totals 14 residues. Trimming took 8 bases from V and 3 from J; bases not matched to a gene: 6. In germline, CDR1 is SNHLY, CDR2 FYNNEI. CDR3 protein: CASRGTGDDTEAFF. Here the CDR3 DNA reads TGTGCCAGCCGCGGGACAGGGGACGACACTGAAGCTTTCTTT.

This clonotype was counted a few times. The J gene is TRBJ2-7, the V gene TRBV28; 9 nucleotides agree with TRBD1. With 6 bases clipped from V and 2 bases from J, the junction kept 8 bases outside the gene matches. The germline V gene encodes CDR1 MDHEN and CDR2 SYDVKM. CDR3 length: 15 amino acids. In DNA form, the CDR3 reads TGTGCCAGCAGAACTACAGGGGGCGCGACCTACGAGCAGTACTTC. Translated: CASRTTGGATYEQYF.

This rearrangement joins TRBV20-1 to TRBJ2-5; the match to TRBD2 covers 9 bases. The end of the DNA fits TRBJ2-1 better, so the J call may be wrong. Germline V gives CDR1 DFQATT, CDR2 SNEGSKA (reference sequence). This CDR3 spans 14 amino acids. The DNA for the CDR3 is TGCAGTGCTCCCCTAGCGGGGCATAACAATGAGCAGTTCTTC. It specifies CSAPLAGHNNEQFF.

The rearrangement uses TRBV7-9 and TRBJ2-5; 7 bases match TRBD2. CDR3 length equals 13 residues. V trimming: 6 bases; J trimming: 3 bases; junction bases outside the gene matches: 4. Per germline, CDR1 SEHNR and CDR2 FQNEAQ (reference sequence). CDR3 region: CASRFLAEETQYF. In DNA, the CDR3 is TGTGCCAGCAGGTTCCTAGCGGAAGAGACCCAGTACTTC.

The gene calls are TRBV2 and TRBJ2-3; perhaps TRBD2 as D (5 bases). The germline gives CDR1 SNHLY, CDR2 FYNNEI. The V gene lost 4 bases and the J gene lost 7 bases, with 9 bases spanning the gap. The CDR3 has 12 amino acids. CDR3 region: CASSGGSNTQYF. In DNA, the CDR3 is TGTGCCAGCAGTGGAGGGAGCAATACGCAGTATTTT.

This clonotype was seen only a few times. V gene TRBV10-2 combines with J gene TRBJ1-4; D not resolved. Germline values: CDR1 WSHSY, CDR2 SAAADI. The CDR3 runs to 15 residues. With 3 bases removed from V and 0 bases from J, the gap between germline ends came to 8 bases. The CDR3 region is CASSDRQSTNEKLFF. DNA of the CDR3: TGCGCCAGCAGTGACAGGCAATCAACTAATGAAAAACTGTTTTTT.

Regarding this clonotype: A read error may be the cause here, since a much bigger clone is one base away. This chain joins TRBV5-5 and TRBJ2-3; perhaps TRBD1 as D (6 bases). TRBJ1-5 explains the end of the DNA better; the J call may be wrong. The CDR3 extends over 16 amino acids. The germline gives CDR1 SGHKS, CDR2 YYEKEE (reference sequence). The chain's CDR3 is CASSFGTGAYTDTQHF. The CDR3 DNA is TGTGCCAGCAGCTTCGGTACGGGGGCCTACACAGATACGCAGCATTTT.

This chain joins TRBV6-1 and TRBJ1-5; maybe TRBD1 (6 bases). This CDR3 is built from 15 residues. Germline V CDR1 and CDR2: MNHNS, SASEGT. V was cut by 3 bases and J by 5 bases, with 14 bases left in between. CDR3 region: CASSEDSLMDQPQHF. As DNA, the CDR3 is TGTGCCAGCAGTGAGGACAGCTTGATGGATCAGCCCCAGCATTTT.

This clonotype came up a few times. The V and J genes are TRBV20-1 and TRBJ2-1; D assignment may be TRBD1 or TRBD2 (5 bases each). The J call is uncertain, as TRBJ2-5 better fits the DNA end. The CDR3 contains 12 residues. In germline, CDR1 is DFQATT, CDR2 SNEGSKA (reference sequence). CDR3 sequence: CSARGEQETQYF. The CDR3 DNA reads as TGCAGTGCTAGGGGGGAACAAGAGACCCAGTACTTC.

The sample holds many counts of this clonotype. CDR3 sequence: CSARTSRLPSSYEQYF. The CDR3 DNA reads as TGCAGTGCTAGAACCTCGAGGCTTCCCAGCTCCTACGAGCAGTACTTC. This chain connects TRBV20-1 to TRBJ2-7; D not certain. This CDR3 is built from 16 residues. V gave up 2 bases and J gave up 0 bases, with 17 bases separating them. Germline V gene lookup returns CDR1 DFQATT and CDR2 SNEGSKA (reference sequence).

This clonotype was recorded at least ten times. V is TRBV27 and J is TRBJ2-6, with D possibly TRBD1 on 5 matching bases. V lost 2 bases and J 3 bases, leaving 5 bases between the germline ends. CDR3 length: 14 residues. In germline, CDR1 is MNHEY, CDR2 SMNVEV (reference sequence). CDR3 sequence: CASSLRGGANVLTF. The CDR3 DNA reads TGTGCCAGCAGTTTAAGGGGTGGGGCCAACGTCCTGACTTTC.

This clonotype showed up just a few times. The chain links TRBV20-1 to TRBJ2-7; 13 positions agree with TRBD2. J lost 9 bases, V lost 5 bases, and 4 bases had no gene match. The length of the CDR3 is 12 residues. Per the germline V gene, CDR1 is DFQATT and CDR2 is SNEGSKA (reference sequence). The CDR3 sequence: CSAELAGGMQYF. DNA of the CDR3: TGCAGTGCTGAACTAGCGGGAGGGATGCAGTACTTC.

The chain recombines TRBV20-1 with TRBJ2-1; unclear D gene. The CDR3 extends over 13 amino acids. Trimming removed 6 bases at V and 6 bases at J, with 15 bases between. In germline, CDR1 is DFQATT, CDR2 SNEGSKA (reference sequence). Written as DNA, the CDR3 is TGCAGTGCACGGGCCCGGCCCTCCAATGAGCAGTTCTTC. Translating gives CSARARPSNEQFF.

This clonotype turned up a few times. V and J are TRBV3-1 and TRBJ2-5; D unresolved. The end of the DNA is better explained by TRBJ2-1, so the J call may be wrong. Germline V gene data show CDR1 as LGHDT and CDR2 as YNNKEL (reference sequence). This CDR3 spans 13 amino acids. CDR3 nucleotide sequence: TGTGCCAGCAGCCACGGGTCTCTGGATGAGCAGTTCTTC. Its protein is CASSHGSLDEQFF.

This rearrangement joins TRBV20-1 to TRBJ2-7, with D perhaps TRBD2 (5 bases). The CDR3 contains 14 residues. Trimming shortened V by 3 bases and J by 6 bases, and 18 bases separated the two germline ends. Per germline, CDR1 DFQATT and CDR2 SNEGSKA (reference sequence). CDR3 DNA: TGCAGTGCTAGTTGGCCCTGGGAGATAGGCGAGCAGTACTTC. Protein: CSASWPWEIGEQYF.

The chain employs TRBV7-9 and TRBJ2-1, with TRBD1 as a possible D gene (5 bases). This CDR3 spans 13 amino acids. Germline assignment: CDR1 SEHNR and CDR2 FQNEAQ (reference sequence). V lost 0 bases to trimming and J lost 9 bases, with 9 bases between them. Here the CDR3 reads CASSLAQGLEQFF. The CDR3 nucleotides read TGTGCCAGCAGCTTAGCGCAGGGCCTTGAGCAGTTCTTC.

This rearrangement joins TRBV7-9 to TRBJ2-1, with 11 bases lining up with TRBD2. The DNA matches TRBJ2-7 better at its end, which makes the J call doubtful. CDR3 size: 13 residues. Germline values: CDR1 SEHNR, CDR2 FQNEAQ (reference sequence). The CDR3 DNA is TGTGCCAGCAGCTGGCTAGCGGGAGGTGAGCAGTACTTC. It specifies CASSWLAGGEQYF.

This clonotype turned up a few times. The CDR3 does not end in the conserved phenylalanine or tryptophan, so this is likely a read error. V gene TRBV29-1 combines with J gene TRBJ2-7, with D perhaps TRBD1 or TRBD2 (5 bases each). The CDR3 is made up of 13 amino acids. The V end was cut by 6 bases, the J end by 1 base, with 13 bases between. Germline V gene lookup returns CDR1 SQVTM and CDR2 ANQGSEA. Here the CDR3 reads CSVTRDGSYEQYY. The CDR3 DNA reads TGCAGCGTAACCCGGGACGGATCCTACGAGCAGTACTAC.

This clonotype is a singleton in its sample. The rearrangement joins TRBV11-2 to TRBJ2-5, with D possibly being TRBD1 (6 bases). The CDR3 runs to 14 residues. Germline values: CDR1 SGHAT, CDR2 FQNNGV. V lost 0 bases to trimming and J lost 4 bases, with 9 bases between them. In nucleotides, the CDR3 is TGTGCCAGCAGCTTAGAACAGGGACGAGAGACCCAGTACTTC. Its protein is CASSLEQGRETQYF.

Concerning this clonotype itself: At one boundary the junction diverges from the germline segment, which might be a read error. This sequence joins TRBV5-1 and TRBJ2-1, with D tentatively TRBD1 (6 bases). CDR1 is SGHRS, CDR2 YFSETQ, per germline. CDR3 length equals 14 residues. CDR3 nucleotides: TGCGCCAGCAGCTTGGGCCTCCAGGGGAATGAGCAGTCCTTC. It translates to CASSLGLQGNEQSF.

In the case of this clonotype: One end of the junction is discordant with germline, which a read error may explain. The rearrangement links TRBV28 to TRBJ2-5; D is undetermined. Germline V gene sequence: CDR1 MDHEN, CDR2 SYDVKM. The CDR3 sequence is 13 residues long. The CDR3 loop is CAGSIDGWETQYF. Here the CDR3 DNA reads TGTGCCGGCAGTATCGACGGGTGGGAGACCCAGTACTTC.

This clonotype has more than one count but fewer than ten. The V call is TRBV18, the J call TRBJ2-7; the D gene is possibly TRBD2 (5 bases). Between the trimmed V and J ends, which lost 5 bases and 2 bases, there was a span of 13 bases. CDR1 is KGHSH and CDR2 is LQKENI in the germline V gene. This CDR3 comprises 14 residues. The chain's CDR3 is CASSRTDGAYEQYF. DNA of the CDR3: TGTGCCAGCTCAAGAACGGACGGGGCCTACGAGCAGTACTTC.

V usage is TRBV20-1 and J usage is TRBJ2-1, with 9 bases fitting TRBD2. Losses at the gene ends were 6 bases for V and 8 bases for J; bases not matched to a gene: 8. CDR3 length: 13 residues. Germline CDR1 DFQATT, CDR2 SNEGSKA (reference sequence). The CDR3 loop is CSAAGTSPHEQFF. In DNA, the CDR3 is TGCAGTGCCGCCGGGACTAGCCCCCATGAGCAGTTCTTC.

The V gene is TRBV15, the J gene TRBJ2-3, with TRBD2 matching over 7 bases. V lost 1 base to trimming and J lost 4 bases; unmatched junction nucleotides: 2. The germline V gene has CDR1 LNHNV and CDR2 YYDKDF (reference sequence). The CDR3 covers 14 residues. The DNA of the CDR3 is TGTGCCACCAGCAGAGTGCGGGAGCCAGATACGCAGTATTTT. As protein: CATSRVREPDTQYF.